This T cell receptor (beta chain) appears in the sequencing data of a study of cytomegalovirus exposure and HLA in healthy donors. In germline, CDR1 is MNHEY, CDR2 SVGAGI. Trimming pared 2 bases from V and 5 bases from J, leaving 12 bases between. The CDR3 sequence is 14 residues long. Amplification used 60 Vbeta primers and 13 Jbeta primers. The table came from immunoSEQ multiplex PCR; TCRdb's copy has only in-frame clones and leaves some out. The sample includes around 100,000 clones, approximately 67% seen only once; the top ten take roughly 8.3%. This TCR was sampled from a man between 18 and 29 years old in good health and CMV-seropositive. The sample comprised PBMCs. The chain couples TRBV6-5 to TRBJ2-5; TRBD1 might be the D (5 bases). CDR3 amino acids: CASSYGAIRETQYF. The CDR3 nucleotides are TGTGCCAGCAGTTACGGGGCAATCCGCGAGACCCAGTACTTC.